A selection of T cell receptor beta chains follows, all from one sample in a study of T cell responses to AZD1222 COVID-19 vaccine. Clones were sequenced by immunoSEQ multiplex PCR, and TCRdb holds only the in-frame ones, with some missing. This table holds 100,000 to 150,000 clones, 75% to 90% found once. Sample: peripheral blood, taken on day 0 of AZD1222 vaccination. The source is an adult in good health. Each CDR3 is given without its conserved first and last residue. Each record gives: V gene, D gene, J gene, CDR3 protein. The D gene is left open where the match is weak.

>TRBV5-5|-|TRBJ2-1
ASSPGTDNNEQF
>TRBV4-2|-|TRBJ1-3
ASSQEGGGNTIY
>TRBV5-8|-|TRBJ2-1
ASSLDPSREQF
>TRBV11-3|-|TRBJ2-1
ASSFSGAEQF
>TRBV11-2|-|TRBJ2-1
ASSSAWGPKNEQF
>TRBV5-6|-|TRBJ1-6
ASSLAGGLRSPLH
>TRBV7-2|TRBD2|TRBJ2-7
ASSLAGGTSGSYEQY
>TRBV19|TRBD2|TRBJ2-1
ASRRTSGSVINDEQF
>TRBV5-4|-|TRBJ1-2
ASSLAGRGYGYT
>TRBV24-1|-|TRBJ2-3
ATSPSGDSTDTQY
>TRBV6-1|-|TRBJ2-7
ASSDPVPYEQY
>TRBV3-1/TRBV3-2|TRBD2|TRBJ2-1
ASSPWTSGGKEQF
>TRBV7-8|-|TRBJ1-1
ASSRSRDQNTEAF
>TRBV9|TRBD2|TRBJ2-3
ASSPRVKRGSTDTQY
>TRBV2|-|TRBJ2-1
ASSEEGGPGHEQF
>TRBV14|-|TRBJ1-4
ASSQGSWGGAEKLF
>TRBV4-1|TRBD1|TRBJ1-5
ASSPTSLRGPQPQH
>TRBV15|-|TRBJ1-2
ATSRVQGIGGYT
>TRBV7-9|-|TRBJ2-2
ASSSGQFLTGELF
>TRBV19|TRBD1|TRBJ1-5
ASSMGTGRLDPQH
>TRBV24-1|-|TRBJ2-2
ATMGQSNTGELF
>TRBV5-1|-|TRBJ2-5
ASSLEDFRPQY
>TRBV15|-|TRBJ2-3
ATSTGLVSTDTQY
>TRBV11-3|TRBD2|TRBJ2-1
ASSAPSGTPYNEQF